This is a list of T cell receptor beta chains from one sample in a study of T-cell reconstitution after alpha-beta-depleted transplantation in children. TCRdb re-derived calls from the PCR reads in MiXCR, one entry per CDR3 protein. The table has just under 250,000 distinct CDR3 sequences, under 30% seen once; the top ten hold roughly 2.7%. Material: PBMCs, obtained before TCRalphabeta/CD19-depleted stem cell transplant. These TCRs come from a girl between 2 and 10 years old with Fanconi anemia, due to receive a stem cell transplant. The CDR3 runs from the conserved cysteine through the conserved F or W. A D gene is named only where the DNA matches it firmly. Clone size is not always given. Where it is, it says once, few, many or a class for expanded clones.

D	V	size	J	DNA	CDR3
-	TRBV12-3/TRBV12-4	-	TRBJ2-1	TGTGCCAGCAGTTCCCAGGGGCAGTTCTTC	CASSSQGQFF
TRBD1	TRBV5-1	few	TRBJ2-1	TGCGCCAGCAGGGGACAGGGGGAATACAATGAGCAGTTCTTC	CASRGQGEYNEQFF
-	TRBV20-1	-	TRBJ2-7	TGCAGTGCGCGTGAGGGGGTGGGCTCCTACGAGCAGTACTTC	CSAREGVGSYEQYF
-	TRBV4-1	-	TRBJ2-2	TGCGCCAGCAGCCAAGTGGTAGGGCAGGGGAGGCCCGGGGAGCTGTTTTTT	CASSQVVGQGRPGELFF
TRBD1	TRBV27	-	TRBJ1-5	TGTGCCAGCAGCCACCTTACGACAGGGGGCAATCAGCCCCAGCATTTT	CASSHLTTGGNQPQHF
TRBD2	TRBV18	many	TRBJ2-1	TGTGCCAGCTCACCTCTGACGGGGGGGGCAGGAAATGAGCAGTTCTTC	CASSPLTGGAGNEQFF
-	TRBV29-1	-	TRBJ2-7	TGCAGCGTAAGAATCAGGACTTCCTACGAGCAGTACTTC	CSVRIRTSYEQYF
TRBD2	TRBV12-3/TRBV12-4	-	TRBJ2-4	TGTGCCAGCAGCCCTGGACTAGCGGCAGCCAAAAACATTCAGTACTTC	CASSPGLAAAKNIQYF
-	TRBV2	many	TRBJ1-1	TGTGCCAGCAGTGATGTGGGGGGGCTGGACATGAACACTGAAGCTTTCTTT	CASSDVGGLDMNTEAFF
-	TRBV28	few	TRBJ2-7	TGTGCCAGCACCACGCCTAGTTACGAGCAGTACTTC	CASTTPSYEQYF
-	TRBV7-8	few	TRBJ1-2	TGTGCCAGCAGCTTAGAGGCTACTGATGGGTATGGCTACACCTTC	CASSLEATDGYGYTF
-	TRBV29-1	few	TRBJ1-2	TGCAGCGTTGGTGGGGACGGGGGCTACACCTTC	CSVGGDGGYTF
TRBD1	TRBV11-3	-	TRBJ2-7	TGTGCCAGCAGCCGTATGGGGACAGGGGACTACGAGCAGTACTTC	CASSRMGTGDYEQYF
TRBD1	TRBV29-1	few	TRBJ1-1	TGCAGCGTCGCCCCCTCCGGGACAGGGAGGTTGTTATCGAGCACTGAAGCTTTCTTT	CSVAPSGTGRLLSSTEAFF
TRBD2	TRBV12-3/TRBV12-4	-	TRBJ2-1	TGTGCCAGCAGTCCCAAAAACGGCGGGAGGGCAAATGAGCAGTTCTTC	CASSPKNGGRANEQFF
TRBD2	TRBV28	-	TRBJ2-1	TGTGCCAGCAGTTTCTCGGGACTAGCGGGACGCAATGAGCAGTTCTTC	CASSFSGLAGRNEQFF
TRBD2	TRBV20-1	-	TRBJ2-7	TGCAGTGCTAGAGATGCCCGGGTAGTAGCGGGCTCCTACGAGCAGTACTTC	CSARDARVVAGSYEQYF
-	TRBV15	-	TRBJ2-1	TGTGCCACCAGCAGTTCATGGGAGTACTCCTACAATGAGCAGTTCTTC	CATSSSWEYSYNEQFF